The TCR beta chain described here comes from a study of T cell responses to AZD1222 COVID-19 vaccine. Study-level findings and limits: In a largely white British group with more females than males, clonal diversity was possibly underestimated. Only a handful of AZD1222 recipients, about six in all, had baseline seropositivity.

Trimming removed 2 bases at V and 0 bases at J, with 6 bases between. CDR1 SGHKS and CDR2 YYEKEE come from the germline V gene (reference sequence). The CDR3 covers 13 residues. Libraries were prepared by immunoSEQ multiplex PCR; TCRdb keeps only in-frame clonotypes and omits some of them. The sample includes about 90,000 clones, 89% of them seen just once. This clone came up a few times. Its antigen is still unknown. Other nucleotide sequences in the sample specify the same CDR3. This sequence joins TRBV5-5 and TRBJ2-7, with D tentatively TRBD2 (5 bases). Sequences were derived from peripheral blood, sampled 28 days after the second AZD1222 dose. This receptor was identified in an adult who received the AZD1222 COVID-19 vaccine. The CDR3 here is CASSLGSSYEQYF. CDR3 sequence (DNA): TGTGCCAGCAGCTTAGGGAGCTCCTACGAGCAGTACTTC.